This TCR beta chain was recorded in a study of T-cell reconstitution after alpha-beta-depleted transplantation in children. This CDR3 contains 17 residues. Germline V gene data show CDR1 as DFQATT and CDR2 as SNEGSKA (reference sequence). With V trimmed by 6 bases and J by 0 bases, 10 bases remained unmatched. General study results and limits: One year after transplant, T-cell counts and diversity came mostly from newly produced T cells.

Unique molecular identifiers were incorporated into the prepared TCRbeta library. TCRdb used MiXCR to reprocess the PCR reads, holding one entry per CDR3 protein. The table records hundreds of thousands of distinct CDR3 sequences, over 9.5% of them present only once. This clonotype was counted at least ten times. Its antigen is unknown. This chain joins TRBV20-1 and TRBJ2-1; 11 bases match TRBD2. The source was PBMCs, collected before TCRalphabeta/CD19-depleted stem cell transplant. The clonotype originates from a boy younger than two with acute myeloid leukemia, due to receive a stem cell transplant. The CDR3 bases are TGCAGTGCCACTACTAGCGGGGGCTTTAGCTCCTACAATGAGCAGTTCTTC. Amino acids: CSATTSGGFSSYNEQFF.